This TCR beta chain was sequenced in a study of HIV-infected patients and healthy controls. Whole blood was used without fractionation, so all unsorted peripheral T cells were included. cDNA was made from roughly 470 ng RNA using alpha and beta constant primers. Using multiplexing indices, alpha and beta chain libraries were generated apart by chain-specific third strand synthesis. Each CDR3 protein gets one entry after TCRdb re-called the 5' RACE reads with MiXCR. Among 18,000 or so distinct CDR3 sequences listed, about 12% were seen once. This CDR3 region has 15 residues. V gave up 2 bases and J gave up 2 bases, with 15 bases separating them. CDR1 is DFQATT and CDR2 is SNEGSKA in the germline V gene (reference sequence). This clonotype was observed at least ten times.

Material: blood. The TCR sequence derives from an adult in good health. The V and J genes are TRBV20-1 and TRBJ1-2, with TRBD1 as a possible D gene (5 bases). In DNA form, the CDR3 reads TGCAGTGCTAGAAGTCCGGGACTCTCCAACTATGGCTACACCTTC. This encodes CSARSPGLSNYGYTF.